What follows are 17 T cell receptor beta chains derived from one specimen sequenced in a study of T-cell reconstitution after alpha-beta-depleted transplantation in children. Library preparation (for TCRbeta) was performed with unique molecular identifiers. One entry per CDR3 protein, called by TCRdb with MiXCR from the PCR reads. Here the sample spans 120,000 to 150,000 distinct CDR3 sequences, roughly 8.8% being singletons. Sequenced material: PBMCs, mostly from graft donor cells, taken 180 days after TCRalphabeta/CD19-depleted stem cell transplant. All receptors come from a female patient aged 2 to 10 who had a stem cell transplant for congenital amegakaryocytic thrombocytopenia, so the T cells may come from the graft donor.

V and J are TRBV20-1 and TRBJ1-5; 10 positions match TRBD1. This CDR3 has 17 residues. Losses at the gene ends were 3 bases for V and 0 bases for J; bases not matched to a gene: 8. Germline loops: CDR1 DFQATT, CDR2 SNEGSKA (reference sequence). The CDR3 protein is CSASLGQGPYSNQPQHF. The CDR3 DNA reads TGCAGTGCTAGTTTGGGACAGGGGCCCTATAGCAATCAGCCCCAGCATTTT.

Only a few counts were recorded for this clonotype. The chain recombines TRBV12-3 or TRBV12-4 with TRBJ2-7; 10 nucleotides line up with TRBD1. The V gene end was trimmed by 6 bases and the J gene end by 4 bases; junction bases not matched to a gene: 6. There are 14 residues in the CDR3. The CDR3 protein is CASSPGQGGYEQYF. CDR3 sequence (DNA): TGTGCCAGCAGCCCAGGACAGGGGGGGTACGAGCAGTACTTC.

In this sample, this clonotype turned up many times. The V gene is TRBV5-4, the J gene TRBJ2-3; tentatively, D is TRBD1 or TRBD2 (7 bases each). CDR1 and CDR2 (germline): SGHNT, YYREEE (reference sequence). The CDR3 contains 14 residues. Trimming shortened V by 4 bases and J by 6 bases, and 15 bases separated the two germline ends. CDR3 residues: CASSPRGGRDTQYF. The CDR3 DNA reads as TGTGCCAGCAGCCCCAGGGGGGGTCGGGATACGCAGTATTTT. The full variable domain, rest sourced from reference TRBV5-4 and TRBJ2-3, is ETGVTQSPTHLIKTRGQQVTLRCSSQSGHNTVSWYQQALGQGPQFIFQYYREEENGRGNFPPRFSGLQFPNYSSELNVNALELDDSALYLCASSPRGGRDTQYFGPGTRLTVL.

This clonotype was recorded many times. The gene calls are TRBV5-1 and TRBJ2-7; 10 bases are shared with TRBD1. Looked up from germline, CDR1 is SGHRS and CDR2 is YFSETQ. J was trimmed by 1 base and V by 0 bases; bases with no gene match: 1. The CDR3 is made up of 15 amino acids. For the CDR3, the DNA is TGCGCCAGCAGCTTGGTGGGACAGGGGTCCTACGAGCAGTACTTC. Translation: CASSLVGQGSYEQYF.

This clonotype has only a few counts. The chain recombines TRBV6-2 or TRBV6-3 with TRBJ2-1; 10 nucleotides line up with TRBD2. The CDR3 sequence is 15 residues long. Per germline, CDR1 MNHEY and CDR2 SVGEGT. V shed 6 bases, J shed 4 bases, and the junction held 6 bases outside the gene matches. The CDR3, as DNA: TGTGCCAGCAGCAGCGGGAGGGCCTCATACAATGAGCAGTTCTTC. It specifies CASSSGRASYNEQFF.

The chain links TRBV15 to TRBJ2-2, with D uncertain. Germline CDR1 and CDR2: LNHNV and YYDKDF (reference sequence). This CDR3 spans 16 amino acids. V lost 0 bases and J lost 0, with 8 bases in between. CDR3 region: CATSREYSSNTGELFF. Here the CDR3 DNA reads TGTGCCACCAGCAGAGAGTACAGCTCGAACACCGGGGAGCTGTTTTTT. Using reference TRBV15 and TRBJ2-2 for the parts outside the CDR3, the full variable domain is DAMVIQNPRYQVTQFGKPVTLSCSQTLNHNVMYWYQQKSSQAPKLLFHYYDKDFNNEADTPDNFQSRRPNTSFCFLDIRSPGLGDTAMYLCATSREYSSNTGELFFGEGSRLTVL.

This clonotype was detected many times. For the CDR3, the DNA is TGTGCCAGCAGCCGATGGGCGGCAGGTGGTTTCTACGAGCAGTACTTC. It is translated as CASSRWAAGGFYEQYF. This chain uses TRBV7-2 with TRBJ2-7; no reliable D call. With 5 bases removed from V and 3 bases from J, the gap between germline ends came to 20 bases. Germline assignment: CDR1 SGHTA and CDR2 FQGNSA. The CDR3 contains 16 residues.

This clonotype has only a few counts. V usage is TRBV20-1 and J usage is TRBJ2-7, with TRBD2 identical over 8 bases. This CDR3 has 15 amino acids. Germline V gene data show CDR1 as DFQATT and CDR2 as SNEGSKA (reference sequence). Trimming at V came to 3 bases and at J to 0 bases, leaving 7 bases not matched to a gene. The CDR3 region has the DNA TGCAGTGCTAGCCAACTAGCGGTGAGCTCCTACGAGCAGTACTTC. This codes for CSASQLAVSSYEQYF.

In this sample, this clonotype turned up many times. The chain joins TRBV12-3 or TRBV12-4 to TRBJ2-7; D is uncertain. V lost 3 bases, J lost 2 bases, and 8 bases lay in between. This CDR3 region has 13 residues. CDR3 nucleotides: TGTGCCAGCAGTTTCGGACCCGCCTACGAGCAGTACTTC. Amino acids: CASSFGPAYEQYF.

This clonotype turned up a few times. This chain connects TRBV20-1 to TRBJ2-1; maybe TRBD2 (6 bases). The CDR3 is made up of 13 amino acids. V was pared by 3 bases and J by 8 bases, with 14 bases between. From germline, CDR1 is DFQATT and CDR2 SNEGSKA (reference sequence). Here the CDR3 reads CSASWAGWYEQFF. The CDR3 nucleotides read TGCAGTGCTAGTTGGGCGGGGTGGTATGAGCAGTTCTTC.

This rearrangement joins TRBV6-2 or TRBV6-3 to TRBJ2-5; D is possibly TRBD1 or TRBD2 (5 bases each). The CDR3 has 16 amino acids. V lost 6 bases to trimming and J lost 0 bases, with 17 bases between them. Germline V CDR1 and CDR2: MNHEY, SVGEGT. The CDR3 protein is CASRHRDLKYQETQYF. As DNA, the CDR3 is TGTGCCAGCAGACACCGGGACCTCAAGTACCAAGAGACCCAGTACTTC.

This clonotype was counted ten times or more. V is TRBV6-5 and J is TRBJ2-5; 9 bases are a match to TRBD2. Per the germline V gene, CDR1 is MNHEY and CDR2 is SVGAGI. V gave up 5 bases and J gave up 5 bases; unmatched junction bases: 6. The CDR3 loop spans 14 amino acids. This chain's CDR3 is CASSPLAGRETQYF. The DNA for the CDR3 is TGTGCCAGCAGTCCTCTAGCGGGGCGCGAGACCCAGTACTTC.

This clonotype was seen a few times. CDR3 DNA: TGTGCCACCATGGGACAGTCCACCGGGGAGCTGTTTTTT. Protein: CATMGQSTGELFF. The rearrangement joins TRBV24-1 to TRBJ2-2, with 7 bases aligning to TRBD1. Germline-derived CDR1 and CDR2 are KGHDR and SFDVKD. This CDR3 has 13 residues. After removal of 8 bases from V and 4 bases from J, the junction contained 3 bases not matched to a gene.

The sample holds many counts of this clonotype. V gene TRBV6-2 or TRBV6-3 combines with J gene TRBJ2-5; 12 bases are a match to TRBD2. V trimming: 2 bases; J trimming: 2 bases; junction bases outside the gene matches: 3. Germline V gene data show CDR1 as MNHEY and CDR2 as SVGEGT. This CDR3 is built from 16 residues. CDR3 DNA: TGTGCCAGCAGTTACCCGGGACTAGCGGGTCAAGAGACCCAGTACTTC. It encodes CASSYPGLAGQETQYF.

This clonotype occurred many times. The rearrangement uses TRBV20-1 and TRBJ2-7, with D tentatively TRBD2 (6 bases). The CDR3 totals 14 residues. V lost 6 bases and J lost 2, with 17 bases in between. Per the germline V gene, CDR1 is DFQATT and CDR2 is SNEGSKA (reference sequence). The CDR3 DNA is TGCAGTGCCCCCCCGGGGGATTCCCCCTACGAGCAGTACTTC. Translated: CSAPPGDSPYEQYF.

The chain joins TRBV20-1 to TRBJ1-4; possible D gene TRBD1, 5 bases. The CDR3 spans 12 residues. CDR1 is DFQATT, CDR2 SNEGSKA, per germline (reference sequence). V dropped 3 bases and J dropped 6 bases, with 8 bases sitting between them. The CDR3 nucleotides are TGCAGTGCTAGCGCCAGGGATGAAAAACTGTTTTTT. This translates into CSASARDEKLFF.

This clonotype appeared a few times. The rearrangement links TRBV12-3 or TRBV12-4 to TRBJ1-2, with D unclear. The CDR3 spans 12 residues. V lost 4 bases to trimming and J lost 4 bases, with 7 bases between them. The CDR3 nucleotides read TGTGCCAGCAGTTCCGTAAGCTATGGCTACACCTTC. Its protein product is CASSSVSYGYTF.